This T cell receptor (beta chain) emerged from a study of T cell responses to AZD1222 COVID-19 vaccine. For the study at large: Second doses at about 4 or about 12 weeks were pooled.

Germline CDR1 is SGHTA and CDR2 is FQGNSA. Trimming stripped 5 bases from V and 3 bases from J, with 10 bases between. CDR3 length equals 14 residues. Produced via immunoSEQ multiplex PCR; TCRdb's table is partial and in-frame only. The sample includes about 130,000 clones, around 90% of them seen just once. This sample comprised peripheral blood, obtained on day 0 of AZD1222 vaccination. This sequence joins TRBV7-2 and TRBJ2-2, with D unresolved. The TCR sequence derives from an adult in good health. The CDR3 spells CASSPSGDTGELFF. The CDR3 coding sequence is TGTGCCAGCAGCCCTTCTGGCGACACCGGGGAGCTGTTTTTT.